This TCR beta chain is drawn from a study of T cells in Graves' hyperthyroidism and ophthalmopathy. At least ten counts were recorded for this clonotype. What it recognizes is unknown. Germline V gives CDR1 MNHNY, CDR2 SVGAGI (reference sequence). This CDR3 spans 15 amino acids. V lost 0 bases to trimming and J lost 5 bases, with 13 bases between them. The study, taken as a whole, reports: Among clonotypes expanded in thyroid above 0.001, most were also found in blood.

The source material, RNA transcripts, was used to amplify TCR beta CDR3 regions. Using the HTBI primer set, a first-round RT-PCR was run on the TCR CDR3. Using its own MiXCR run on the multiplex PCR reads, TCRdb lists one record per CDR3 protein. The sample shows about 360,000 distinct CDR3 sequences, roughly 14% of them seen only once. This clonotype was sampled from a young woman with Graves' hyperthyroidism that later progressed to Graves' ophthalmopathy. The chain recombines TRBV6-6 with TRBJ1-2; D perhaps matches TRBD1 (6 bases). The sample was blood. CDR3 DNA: TGTGCCAGCAGTTACTCTCAGGGGACGGATTATGGCTACACCTTC. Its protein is CASSYSQGTDYGYTF.